Shown below are 6 T cell receptor beta chains from a single sample sequenced in a study of chemoradiotherapy in HPV16-positive cancers. TCRdb's copy holds only in-frame clones and misses some; the assay was immunoSEQ multiplex PCR. The table lists approximately 50,000 clones, roughly 90% of them singletons. The sample in question was blood, obtained from a patient who underwent chemoradiotherapy. All receptors come from a human donor with HPV-associated anogenital cancer.

The V call is TRBV15, the J call TRBJ1-4; a possible D gene is TRBD1 (5 bases). The CDR3 runs to 15 residues. Germline V gene lookup returns CDR1 LNHNV and CDR2 YYDKDF (reference sequence). V was pared by 3 bases and J by 8 bases, with 16 bases between. For the CDR3, the DNA is TGTGCCACCAGCAGCGGGGGGGGTAATTGGGAAAAACTGTTTTTT. It encodes CATSSGGGNWEKLFF.

V gene TRBV2 combines with J gene TRBJ2-6, with 8 bases matching TRBD1. CDR3 length: 15 amino acids. V lost 6 bases to trimming and J lost 2 bases; unmatched junction nucleotides: 3. CDR1 SNHLY and CDR2 FYNNEI come from the germline V gene. CDR3 DNA: TGTGCCAGCAGCGAGGACAGGGCTGGGGCCAACGTCCTGACTTTC. Translating it yields CASSEDRAGANVLTF.

The chain links TRBV9 to TRBJ1-1, with unresolved D. This CDR3 spans 13 amino acids. Germline CDR1 reads SGDLS; CDR2 reads YYNGEE. V lost 5 bases to trimming and J lost 2 bases, with 10 bases between them. CDR3 in DNA: TGTGCCAGCAGTTTCTCAGCCAACACTGAAGCTTTCTTT. Translation gives CASSFSANTEAFF.

This chain uses TRBV4-2 with TRBJ2-7; D ambiguous. CDR3 length: 13 residues. Germline V CDR1 and CDR2: LGHNA, YNFKEQ. V was trimmed by 1 base and J by 0 bases, leaving 4 bases between them. CDR3 in DNA: TGTGCCAGCAGCCAAGGGAGCTCCTACGAGCAGTACTTC. Translated, it gives CASSQGSSYEQYF.

This clone was counted a single time. The J gene is TRBJ2-3, the V gene TRBV4-3, with D tentatively TRBD1 (5 bases). Germline V gives CDR1 LGHNA, CDR2 YSLEER. V lost 4 bases, J lost 0 bases, and 11 bases lay in between. The CDR3 sequence is 15 residues long. This CDR3 is CASSRGRGSTDTQYF. CDR3 bases: TGCGCCAGCAGCCGCGGAAGGGGAAGCACAGATACGCAGTATTTT.

DNA for the CDR3: TGTGCCAGCAGCAAACGGGCTGACAACTCACCCCTCCACTTT. This sequence encodes CASSKRADNSPLHF. The chain links TRBV21-1 to TRBJ1-6. TRBV21-1 is deemed a pseudogene. This CDR3 region has 14 residues.